This TCR beta chain was profiled in a study of cytomegalovirus exposure and HLA in healthy donors. Findings and limits, study-wide: According to an earlier analysis, most TCR beta V segments yielded productive rearrangements about 87% or about 30% of the time.

This clone was observed a few times. As yet, its antigen is unknown. 60 Vbeta and 13 Jbeta primers were used in PCR. The assay was immunoSEQ multiplex PCR, and TCRdb's table has in-frame clones only and misses some. The sample shows about 200,000 clones, more than 75% of them seen only once. CDR3 length equals 15 residues. CDR1 is SGHDT, CDR2 YYEEEE, per germline. The V gene lost 0 bases and the J gene lost 0 bases, with 7 bases spanning the gap. The chain links TRBV5-6 to TRBJ2-1, with a weak D call TRBD1 (5 bases). This TCR derives from a woman between 25 and 40 years old in good health and CMV-seropositive. The specimen was PBMCs. The CDR3 DNA follows: TGTGCCAGCAGCTTGGGACAGCTCTCCTACAATGAGCAGTTCTTC. This sequence encodes CASSLGQLSYNEQFF.